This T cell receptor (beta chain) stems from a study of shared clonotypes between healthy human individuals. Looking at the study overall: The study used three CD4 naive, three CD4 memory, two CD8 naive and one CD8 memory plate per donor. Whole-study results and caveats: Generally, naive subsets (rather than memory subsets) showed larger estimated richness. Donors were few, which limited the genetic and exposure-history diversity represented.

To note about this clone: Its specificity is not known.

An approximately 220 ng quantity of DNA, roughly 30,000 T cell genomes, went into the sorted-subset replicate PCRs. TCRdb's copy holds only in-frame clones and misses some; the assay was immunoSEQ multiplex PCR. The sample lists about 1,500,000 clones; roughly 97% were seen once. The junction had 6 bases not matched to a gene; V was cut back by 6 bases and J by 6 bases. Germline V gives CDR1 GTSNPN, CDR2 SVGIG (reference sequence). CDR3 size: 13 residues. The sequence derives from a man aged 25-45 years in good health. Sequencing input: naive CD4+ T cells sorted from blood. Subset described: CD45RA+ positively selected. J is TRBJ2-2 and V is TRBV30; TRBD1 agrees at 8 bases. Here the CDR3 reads CACRDRFPGELFF. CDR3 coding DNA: TGTGCCTGCCGGGACAGGTTCCCCGGGGAGCTGTTTTTT.